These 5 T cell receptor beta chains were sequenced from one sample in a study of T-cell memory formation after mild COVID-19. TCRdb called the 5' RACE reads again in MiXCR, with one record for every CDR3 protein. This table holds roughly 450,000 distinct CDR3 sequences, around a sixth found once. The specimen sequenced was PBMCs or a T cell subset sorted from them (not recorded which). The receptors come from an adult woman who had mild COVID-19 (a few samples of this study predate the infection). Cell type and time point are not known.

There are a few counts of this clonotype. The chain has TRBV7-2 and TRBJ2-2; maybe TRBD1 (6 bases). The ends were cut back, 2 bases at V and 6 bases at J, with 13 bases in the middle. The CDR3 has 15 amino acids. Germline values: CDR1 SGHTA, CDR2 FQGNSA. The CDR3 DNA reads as TGTGCCAGCAGCTTAACGTCGGGACACCCCGGGGAGCTGTTTTTT. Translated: CASSLTSGHPGELFF.

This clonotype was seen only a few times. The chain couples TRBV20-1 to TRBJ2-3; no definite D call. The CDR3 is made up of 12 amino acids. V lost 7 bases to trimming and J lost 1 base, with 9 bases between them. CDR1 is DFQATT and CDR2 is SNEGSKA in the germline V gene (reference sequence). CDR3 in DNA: TGCAGTGTAATCGAGGGCACAGATACGCAGTATTTT. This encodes CSVIEGTDTQYF.

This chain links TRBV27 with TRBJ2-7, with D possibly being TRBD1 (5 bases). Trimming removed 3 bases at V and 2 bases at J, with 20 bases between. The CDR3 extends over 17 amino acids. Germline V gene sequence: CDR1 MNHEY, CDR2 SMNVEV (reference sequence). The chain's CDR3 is CASSLKSGRVLTYEQYF. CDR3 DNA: TGTGCCAGCAGTTTGAAGTCGGGCAGGGTATTAACCTACGAGCAGTACTTC.

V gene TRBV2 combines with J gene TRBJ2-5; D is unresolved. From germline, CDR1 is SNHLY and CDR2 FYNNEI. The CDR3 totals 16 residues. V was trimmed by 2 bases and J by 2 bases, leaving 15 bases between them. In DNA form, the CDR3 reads TGTGCCAGCAGTGAACTCCCCCCACTGAGGCAAGAGACCCAGTACTTC. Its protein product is CASSELPPLRQETQYF. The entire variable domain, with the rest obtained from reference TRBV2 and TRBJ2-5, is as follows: EPEVTQTPSHQVTQMGQEVILRCVPISNHLYFYWYRQILGQKVEFLVSFYNNEISEKSEIFDDQFSVERPDGSNFTLKIRSTKLEDSAMYFCASSELPPLRQETQYFGPGTRLLVL.

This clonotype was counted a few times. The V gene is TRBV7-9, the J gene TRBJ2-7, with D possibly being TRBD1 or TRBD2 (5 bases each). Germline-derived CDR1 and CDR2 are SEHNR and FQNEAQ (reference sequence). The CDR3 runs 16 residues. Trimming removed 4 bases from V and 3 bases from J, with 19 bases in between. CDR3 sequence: CASSSGAQGLGYEQYF. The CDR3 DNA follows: TGTGCCAGCAGCTCCGGGGCTCAGGGATTGGGCTACGAGCAGTACTTC.